Each of the 10 T cell receptor beta chains below was sequenced from the same sample in a study of CD8 T cells in Susac syndrome. Reverse transcription of roughly 0.5 to 1 ug RNA used random hexamers. One entry per CDR3 protein, called by TCRdb with MiXCR from the immunoSEQ multiplex PCR reads. The sample lists about 80,000 distinct CDR3 sequences, about 93% occurring once. The specimen was CD8+ T cells from PBMCs. The receptors were sampled from a human donor in good health.

The chain has TRBV11-2 and TRBJ2-1; D is perhaps TRBD1 (6 bases). The ends were cut back, 0 bases at V and 8 bases at J, with 23 bases in the middle. Germline CDR1 SGHAT, CDR2 FQNNGV. The CDR3 extends over 18 amino acids. CDR3 in amino acids: CASSLDGARQEERDEQFF. The CDR3 region has the DNA TGTGCCAGCAGCTTAGATGGGGCCCGACAGGAGGAGCGTGATGAGCAGTTCTTC.

The chain couples TRBV7-2 to TRBJ1-5; D might be TRBD1 (6 bases). Per the germline V gene, CDR1 is SGHTA and CDR2 is FQGNSA. The V end was cut by 5 bases, the J end by 5 bases, with 13 bases between. CDR3 size: 14 residues. As DNA, the CDR3 is TGTGCCAGCAGCCGTTTACAGGGAGATCAGCCCCAGCATTTT. This translates into CASSRLQGDQPQHF.

The gene calls are TRBV7-9 and TRBJ2-1; no clear D gene. The germline V gene has CDR1 SEHNR and CDR2 FQNEAQ (reference sequence). Deletions cut 5 bases from V and 4 bases from J, with 9 bases between. The CDR3 runs 13 residues. The CDR3 sequence: CASSLTPYNEQFF. CDR3 bases: TGTGCCAGCAGCCTAACCCCATACAATGAGCAGTTCTTC. The complete variable domain, with remaining parts taken from reference TRBV7-9 and TRBJ2-1, reads DTGVSQNPRHKITKRGQNVTFRCDPISEHNRLYWYRQTLGQGPEFLTYFQNEAQLEKSRLLSDRFSAERPKGSFSTLEIQRTEQGDSAMYLCASSLTPYNEQFFGPGTRLTVL.

The chain links TRBV18 to TRBJ1-5; no clear D gene. V dropped 4 bases and J dropped 2 bases, with 12 bases sitting between them. CDR3 length: 15 amino acids. Germline V gene data show CDR1 as KGHSH and CDR2 as LQKENI. DNA for the CDR3: TGTGCCAGCTCACTTCAAGGTTTTGGCAATCAGCCCCAGCATTTT. The encoded protein is CASSLQGFGNQPQHF.

V gene TRBV15 combines with J gene TRBJ2-7; TRBD1 is a possible D gene (6 bases). Germline V gene sequence: CDR1 LNHNV, CDR2 YYDKDF (reference sequence). Deletions cut 0 bases from V and 5 bases from J, with 11 bases between. The CDR3 has 14 residues. CDR3 sequence: CATSRERGSNEQYV. The CDR3 region has the DNA TGTGCCACCAGCAGAGAAAGGGGGTCGAACGAGCAGTACGTC.

The chain recombines TRBV7-9 with TRBJ2-7; TRBD1 matches 9 bases. CDR1 SEHNR and CDR2 FQNEAQ come from the germline V gene (reference sequence). The CDR3 consists of 14 residues. J gave up 2 bases and V 5 bases, and 4 bases lay outside the gene matches. This CDR3 reads CASSTGTGTYEQYF. For the CDR3, the DNA is TGTGCCAGCAGCACCGGGACAGGGACCTACGAGCAGTACTTC.

The chain has TRBV4-1 and TRBJ2-5; 12 bases align to TRBD1. Germline CDR1 MGHRA, CDR2 YSYEKL. This CDR3 spans 18 amino acids. V was clipped by 3 bases and J by 5 bases; unmatched bases: 13. The CDR3 loop is CASSHPGQGAGRPETQYF. The CDR3 DNA reads as TGCGCCAGCAGCCACCCGGGACAGGGGGCAGGTCGTCCGGAGACCCAGTACTTC.

The gene calls are TRBV12-3 or TRBV12-4 and TRBJ1-3, with D maybe TRBD1 (5 bases). V was shortened by 7 bases and J by 7 bases, with 14 bases between the two germline ends. The CDR3 totals 13 residues. The CDR3 here is CASIRRGGNTIYF. The CDR3, as DNA: TGTGCCAGCATCAGGAGGGGAGGGAACACCATATATTTT.

The chain combines TRBV27 with TRBJ2-7; 7 bases line up with TRBD1. The germline CDR1 and CDR2 sequences are MNHEY and SMNVEV (reference sequence). J gave up 7 bases and V 5 bases, and 5 bases lay outside the gene matches. This CDR3 region has 12 residues. CDR3 coding DNA: TGTGCCAGCAGTCCGACAGGGCGAGAGCAGTACTTC. It encodes CASSPTGREQYF.

This clonotype was recorded a few times. The chain has TRBV7-2 and TRBJ2-5; D perhaps matches TRBD1 (6 bases). The CDR3 has 14 residues. The germline V gene encodes CDR1 SGHTA and CDR2 FQGNSA. The ends were cut back, 5 bases at V and 1 base at J, with 11 bases in the middle. DNA of the CDR3: TGTGCCAGCAGCGATACAGGGCTCCAAGAGACCCAGTACTTC. This encodes CASSDTGLQETQYF.